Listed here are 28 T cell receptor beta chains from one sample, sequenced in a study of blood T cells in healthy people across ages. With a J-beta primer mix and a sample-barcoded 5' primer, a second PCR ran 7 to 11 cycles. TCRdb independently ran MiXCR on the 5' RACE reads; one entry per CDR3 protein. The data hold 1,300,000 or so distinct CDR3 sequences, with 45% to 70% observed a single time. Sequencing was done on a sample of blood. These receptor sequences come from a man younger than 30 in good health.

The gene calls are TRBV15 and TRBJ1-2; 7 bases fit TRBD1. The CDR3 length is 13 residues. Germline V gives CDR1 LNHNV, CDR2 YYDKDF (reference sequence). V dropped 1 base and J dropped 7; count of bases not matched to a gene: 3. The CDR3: CATSRVGTVGYTF. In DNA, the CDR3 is TGTGCCACCAGCAGAGTAGGGACAGTTGGCTACACCTTC.

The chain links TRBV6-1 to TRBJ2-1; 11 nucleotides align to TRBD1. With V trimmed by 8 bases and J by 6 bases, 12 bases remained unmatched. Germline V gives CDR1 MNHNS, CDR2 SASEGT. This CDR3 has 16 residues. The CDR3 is CASGGQGVGRGNEQFF. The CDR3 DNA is TGTGCCAGCGGGGGACAGGGGGTAGGCAGGGGCAATGAGCAGTTCTTC.

In DNA form, the CDR3 reads TGTGCCAGCAGTTACTCAGGGGGGGCTAGCGGGGCTCATAGTGAGCAGTTCTTC. As protein: CASSYSGGASGAHSEQFF. The chain uses TRBV6-2 or TRBV6-3 and TRBJ2-1, with 9 bases lining up with TRBD2. CDR1 is MNHEY and CDR2 is SVGEGT in the germline V gene. The ends lost 0 bases at V and 9 bases at J; junction bases unmatched: 15. The CDR3 extends over 18 amino acids.

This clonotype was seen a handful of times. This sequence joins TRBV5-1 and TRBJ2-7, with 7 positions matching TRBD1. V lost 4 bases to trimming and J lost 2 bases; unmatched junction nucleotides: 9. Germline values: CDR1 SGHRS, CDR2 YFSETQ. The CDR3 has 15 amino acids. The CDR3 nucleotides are TGCGCCAGCAGCCAGACCGCCGGGACAGCCTACGAGCAGTACTTC. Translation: CASSQTAGTAYEQYF. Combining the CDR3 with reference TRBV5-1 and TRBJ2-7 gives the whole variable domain KAGVTQTPRYLIKTRGQQVTLSCSPISGHRSVSWYQQTPGQGLQFLFEYFSETQRNKGNFPGRFSGRQFSNSRSEMNVSTLELGDSALYLCASSQTAGTAYEQYFGPGTRLTVT.

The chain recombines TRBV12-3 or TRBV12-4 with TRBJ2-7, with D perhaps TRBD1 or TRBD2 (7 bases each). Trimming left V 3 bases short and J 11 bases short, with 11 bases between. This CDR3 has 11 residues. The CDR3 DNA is TGTGCCAGCAGTTTCAGGGGGGGCAAGTACTTC. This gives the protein CASSFRGGKYF.

The DNA for the CDR3 is TGCAGCTCCCGTGGGGGGCTGGGCACTGAAGCTTTCTTT. This sequence encodes CSSRGGLGTEAFF. The gene calls are TRBV29-1 and TRBJ1-1, with D tentatively TRBD1 (6 bases). This CDR3 has 13 amino acids. V was shortened by 8 bases and J by 4 bases, with 17 bases between the two germline ends. Germline CDR1 is SQVTM and CDR2 is ANQGSEA.

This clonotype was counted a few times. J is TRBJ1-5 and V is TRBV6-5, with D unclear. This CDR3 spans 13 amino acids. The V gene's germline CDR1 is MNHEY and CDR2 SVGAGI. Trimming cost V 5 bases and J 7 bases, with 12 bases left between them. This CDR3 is CASSPGRGQPQHF. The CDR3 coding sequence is TGTGCCAGCAGTCCGGGAAGAGGGCAGCCCCAGCATTTT.

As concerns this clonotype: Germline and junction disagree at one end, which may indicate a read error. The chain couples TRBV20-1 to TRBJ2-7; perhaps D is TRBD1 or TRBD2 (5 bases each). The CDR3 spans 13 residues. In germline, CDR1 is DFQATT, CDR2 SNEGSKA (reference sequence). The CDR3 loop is CSAPRDGAYEHYF. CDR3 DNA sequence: TGCAGTGCTCCCCGGGACGGTGCCTACGAGCATTACTTC.

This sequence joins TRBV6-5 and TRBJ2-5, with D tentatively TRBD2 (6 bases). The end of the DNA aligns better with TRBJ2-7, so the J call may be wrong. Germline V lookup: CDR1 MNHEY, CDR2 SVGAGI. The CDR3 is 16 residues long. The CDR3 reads CASSSPGLDSGDEQYF. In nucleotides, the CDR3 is TGTGCCAGCAGTTCCCCGGGACTGGACTCCGGGGACGAGCAGTACTTC.

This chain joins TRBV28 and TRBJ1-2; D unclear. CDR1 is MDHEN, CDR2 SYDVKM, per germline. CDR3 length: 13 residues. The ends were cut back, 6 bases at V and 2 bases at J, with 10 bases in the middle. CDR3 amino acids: CASRSEGNYGYTF. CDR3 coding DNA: TGTGCCAGCAGAAGCGAAGGAAACTATGGCTACACCTTC.

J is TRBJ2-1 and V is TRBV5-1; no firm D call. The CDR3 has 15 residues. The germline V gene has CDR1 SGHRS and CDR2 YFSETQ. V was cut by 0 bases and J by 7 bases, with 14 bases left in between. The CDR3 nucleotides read TGCGCCAGCAGCTTGGTGGTTTCCGAAGGGAATGAGCAGTTCTTC. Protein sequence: CASSLVVSEGNEQFF.

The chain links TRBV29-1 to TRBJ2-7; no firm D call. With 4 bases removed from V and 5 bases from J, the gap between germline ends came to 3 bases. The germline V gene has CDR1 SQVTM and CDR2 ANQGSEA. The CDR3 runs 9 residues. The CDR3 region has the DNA TGCAGCGTTGGGGACGAGCAGTACTTC. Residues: CSVGDEQYF.

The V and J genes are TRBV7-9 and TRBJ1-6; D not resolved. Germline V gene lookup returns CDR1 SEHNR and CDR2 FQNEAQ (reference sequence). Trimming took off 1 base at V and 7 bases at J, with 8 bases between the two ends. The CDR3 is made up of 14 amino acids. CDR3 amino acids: CASSLGPANSPLHF. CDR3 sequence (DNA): TGTGCCAGCAGCTTAGGTCCAGCAAATTCACCCCTCCACTTT.

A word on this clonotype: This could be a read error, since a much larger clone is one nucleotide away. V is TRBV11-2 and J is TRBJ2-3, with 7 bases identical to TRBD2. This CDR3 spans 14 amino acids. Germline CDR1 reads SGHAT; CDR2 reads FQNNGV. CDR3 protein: CASSLGTAGDAQYF. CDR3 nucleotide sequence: TGTGCCAGCAGCTTAGGGACGGCGGGAGATGCGCAGTATTTT.

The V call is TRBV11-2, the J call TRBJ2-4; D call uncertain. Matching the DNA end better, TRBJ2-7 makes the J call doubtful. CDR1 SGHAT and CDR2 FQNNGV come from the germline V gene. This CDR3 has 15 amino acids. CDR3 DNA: TGTGCCAGCAGCTTATCATCCAGCGCGACCTACGAGCAGTACTTC. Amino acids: CASSLSSSATYEQYF.

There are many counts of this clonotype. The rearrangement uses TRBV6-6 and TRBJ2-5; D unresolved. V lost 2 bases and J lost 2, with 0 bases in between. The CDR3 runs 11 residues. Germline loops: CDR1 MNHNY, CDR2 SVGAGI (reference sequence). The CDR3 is CASSYQETQYF. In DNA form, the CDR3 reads TGTGCCAGCAGTTACCAAGAGACCCAGTACTTC.

The CDR3 loop reads CASSVDGPDTQYF. CDR3 DNA sequence: TGTGCCAGCAGCGTCGACGGACCTGATACGCAGTATTTT. This rearrangement joins TRBV9 to TRBJ2-3; D is ambiguous. The CDR3 covers 13 residues. Per germline, CDR1 SGDLS and CDR2 YYNGEE. V lost 2 bases to trimming and J lost 6 bases, with 10 bases between them.

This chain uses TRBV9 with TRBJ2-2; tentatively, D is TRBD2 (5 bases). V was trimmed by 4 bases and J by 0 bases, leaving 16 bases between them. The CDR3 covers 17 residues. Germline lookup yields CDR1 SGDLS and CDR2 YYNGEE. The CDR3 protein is CASSQRSGSPNTGELFF. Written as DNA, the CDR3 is TGTGCCAGCAGCCAGAGATCGGGGTCTCCGAACACCGGGGAGCTGTTTTTT.

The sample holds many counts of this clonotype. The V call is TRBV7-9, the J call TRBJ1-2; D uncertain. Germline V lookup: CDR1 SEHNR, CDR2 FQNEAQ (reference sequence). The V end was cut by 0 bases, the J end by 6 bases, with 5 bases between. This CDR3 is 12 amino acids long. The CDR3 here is CASSLAGNGYTF. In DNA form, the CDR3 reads TGTGCCAGCAGCTTAGCGGGGAATGGCTACACCTTC.

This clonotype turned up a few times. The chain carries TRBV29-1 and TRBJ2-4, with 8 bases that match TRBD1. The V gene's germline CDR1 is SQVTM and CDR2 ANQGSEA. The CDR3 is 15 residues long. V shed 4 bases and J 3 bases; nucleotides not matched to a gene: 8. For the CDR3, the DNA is TGCAGCGTTGCCGACGCAGGGGGCGTCAAAAACATTCAGTACTTC. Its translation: CSVADAGGVKNIQYF. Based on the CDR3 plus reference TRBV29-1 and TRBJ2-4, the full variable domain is SAVISQKPSRDICQRGTSLTIQCQVDSQVTMMFWYRQQPGQSLTLIATANQGSEATYESGFVIDKFPISRPNLTFSTLTVSNMSPEDSSIYLCSVADAGGVKNIQYFGAGTRLSVL.

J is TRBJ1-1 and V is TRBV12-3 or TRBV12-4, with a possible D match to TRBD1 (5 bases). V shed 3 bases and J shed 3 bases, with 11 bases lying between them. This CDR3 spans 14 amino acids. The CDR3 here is CASSFDRGYTEAFF. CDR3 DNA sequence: TGTGCCAGCAGTTTCGACCGGGGGTACACTGAAGCTTTCTTT.

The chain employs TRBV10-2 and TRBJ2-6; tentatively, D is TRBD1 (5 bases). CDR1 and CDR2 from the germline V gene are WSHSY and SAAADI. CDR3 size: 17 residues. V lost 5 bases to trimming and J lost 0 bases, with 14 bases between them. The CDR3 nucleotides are TGCGCCAGCAGTTCGAGGACAAGACCCTCTGGGGCCAACGTCCTGACTTTC. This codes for CASSSRTRPSGANVLTF.

The CDR3 is CASSPGAAYNEQFF. The CDR3 nucleotides are TGTGCCAGCTCACCGGGGGCTGCCTACAATGAGCAGTTCTTC. V usage is TRBV18 and J usage is TRBJ2-1; tentative D call: TRBD1 (6 bases). The V end was cut by 3 bases, the J end by 2 bases, with 8 bases between. This CDR3 is built from 14 residues. Germline CDR1 and CDR2: KGHSH and LQKENI. Looking up the rest from reference TRBV18 and TRBJ2-1 gives the full variable domain: NAGVMQNPRHLVRRRGQEARLRCSPMKGHSHVYWYRQLPEEGLKFMVYLQKENIIDESGMPKERFSAEFPKEGPSILRIQQVVRGDSAAYFCASSPGAAYNEQFFGPGTRLTVL.

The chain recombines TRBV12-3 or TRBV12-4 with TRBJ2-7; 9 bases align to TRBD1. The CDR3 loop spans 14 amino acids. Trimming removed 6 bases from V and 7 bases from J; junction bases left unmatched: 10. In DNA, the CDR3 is TGTGCCAGCAGCTACAGGACAGGGGCGGGGGAGCAGTACTTC. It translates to CASSYRTGAGEQYF.

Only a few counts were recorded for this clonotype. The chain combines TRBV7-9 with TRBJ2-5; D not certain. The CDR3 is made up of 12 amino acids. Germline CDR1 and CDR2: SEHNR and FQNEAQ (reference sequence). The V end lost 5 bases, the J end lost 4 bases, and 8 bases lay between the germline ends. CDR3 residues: CASSPLTETQYF. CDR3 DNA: TGTGCCAGCAGCCCCCTAACAGAGACCCAGTACTTC.

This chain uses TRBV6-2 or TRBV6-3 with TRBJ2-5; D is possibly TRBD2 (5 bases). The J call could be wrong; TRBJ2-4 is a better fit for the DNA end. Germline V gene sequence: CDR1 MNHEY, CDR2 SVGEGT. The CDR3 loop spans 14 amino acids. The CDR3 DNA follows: TGTGCCAGCAGTCGGCGGGTCAACGGGGACATTCAGTACTTC. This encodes CASSRRVNGDIQYF.

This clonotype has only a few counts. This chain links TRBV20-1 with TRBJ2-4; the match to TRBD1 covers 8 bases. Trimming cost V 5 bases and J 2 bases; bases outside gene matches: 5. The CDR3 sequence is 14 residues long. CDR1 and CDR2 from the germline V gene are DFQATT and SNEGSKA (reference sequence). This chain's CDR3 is CSASRTGTKNIQYF. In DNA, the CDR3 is TGCAGTGCTTCTCGGACAGGGACCAAAAACATTCAGTACTTC.

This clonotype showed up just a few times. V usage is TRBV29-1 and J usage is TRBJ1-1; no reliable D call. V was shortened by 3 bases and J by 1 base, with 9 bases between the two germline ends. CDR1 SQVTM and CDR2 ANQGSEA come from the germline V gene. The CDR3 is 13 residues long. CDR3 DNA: TGCAGCGTTGACAAAGGAGCGAACACTGAAGCTTTCTTT. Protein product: CSVDKGANTEAFF.